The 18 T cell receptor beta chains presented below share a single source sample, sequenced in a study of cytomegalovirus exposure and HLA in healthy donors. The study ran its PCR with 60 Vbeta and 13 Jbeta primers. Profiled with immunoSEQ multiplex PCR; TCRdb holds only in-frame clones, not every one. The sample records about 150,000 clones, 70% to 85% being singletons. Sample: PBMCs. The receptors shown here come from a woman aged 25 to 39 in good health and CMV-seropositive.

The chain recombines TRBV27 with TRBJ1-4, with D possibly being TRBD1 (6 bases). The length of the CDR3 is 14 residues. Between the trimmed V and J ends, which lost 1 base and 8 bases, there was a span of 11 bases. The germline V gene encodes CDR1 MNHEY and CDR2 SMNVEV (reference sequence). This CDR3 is CASSLLQGTEKLFF. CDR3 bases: TGTGCCAGCAGTTTATTACAGGGTACGGAAAAACTGTTTTTT.

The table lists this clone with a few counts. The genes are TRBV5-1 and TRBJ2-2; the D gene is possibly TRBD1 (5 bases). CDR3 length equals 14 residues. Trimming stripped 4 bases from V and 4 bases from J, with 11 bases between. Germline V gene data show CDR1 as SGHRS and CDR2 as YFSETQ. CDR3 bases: TGCGCCAGCAGCGAAGGGGCATCCACCGGGGAGCTGTTTTTT. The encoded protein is CASSEGASTGELFF.

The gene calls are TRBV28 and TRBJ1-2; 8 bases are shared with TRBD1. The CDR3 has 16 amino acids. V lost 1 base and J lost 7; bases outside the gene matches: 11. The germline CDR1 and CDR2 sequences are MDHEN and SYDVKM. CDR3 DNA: TGTGCCAGCAGTTTATCGTGGGCAGGGGGCCGCTCTGGCTACACCTTC. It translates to CASSLSWAGGRSGYTF.

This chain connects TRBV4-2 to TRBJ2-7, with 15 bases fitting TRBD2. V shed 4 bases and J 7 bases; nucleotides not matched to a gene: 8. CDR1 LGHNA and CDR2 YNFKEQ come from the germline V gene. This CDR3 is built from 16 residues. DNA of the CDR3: TGTGCCAGCAGCCTGACCGGACTAGCGGGAGGGGAGGAGCAGTACTTC. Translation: CASSLTGLAGGEEQYF.

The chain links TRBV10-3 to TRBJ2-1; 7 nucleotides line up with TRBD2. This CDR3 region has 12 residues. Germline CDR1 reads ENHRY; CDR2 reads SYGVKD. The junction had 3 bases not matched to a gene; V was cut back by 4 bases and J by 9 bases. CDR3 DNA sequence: TGTGCCATCAGTGCGCTAGCGGTTGAGCAGTTCTTC. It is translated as CAISALAVEQFF.

CDR3 in DNA: TGTGCCAGCAGCTTAAGGACAAATAACTATGGCTACACCTTC. This sequence encodes CASSLRTNNYGYTF. The rearrangement uses TRBV7-2 and TRBJ1-2; possibly TRBD1 for D (5 bases). The germline V gene encodes CDR1 SGHTA and CDR2 FQGNSA. Trimming left V 2 bases short and J 1 base short, with 8 bases between. CDR3 size: 14 residues.

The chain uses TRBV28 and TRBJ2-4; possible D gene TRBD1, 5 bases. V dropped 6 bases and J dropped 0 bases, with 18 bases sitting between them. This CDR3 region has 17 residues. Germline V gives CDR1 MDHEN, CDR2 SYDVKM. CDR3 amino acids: CASRKRLQTVAKNIQYF. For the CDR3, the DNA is TGTGCCAGCAGAAAACGGCTCCAGACAGTAGCCAAAAACATTCAGTACTTC.

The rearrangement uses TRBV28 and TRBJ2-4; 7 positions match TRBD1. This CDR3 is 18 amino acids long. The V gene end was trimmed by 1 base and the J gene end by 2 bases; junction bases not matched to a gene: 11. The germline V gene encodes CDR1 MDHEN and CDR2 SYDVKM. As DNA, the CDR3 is TGTGCCAGCAGTTTATCTCTCACAGGGGCCTATTCCAAAAACATTCAGTACTTC. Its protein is CASSLSLTGAYSKNIQYF.

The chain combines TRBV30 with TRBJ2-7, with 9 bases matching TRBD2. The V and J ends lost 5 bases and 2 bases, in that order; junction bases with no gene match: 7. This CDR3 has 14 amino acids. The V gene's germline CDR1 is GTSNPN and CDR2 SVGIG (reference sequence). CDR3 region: CAWGHSGSTYEQYF. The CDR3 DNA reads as TGTGCCTGGGGTCATAGCGGGAGTACCTACGAGCAGTACTTC.

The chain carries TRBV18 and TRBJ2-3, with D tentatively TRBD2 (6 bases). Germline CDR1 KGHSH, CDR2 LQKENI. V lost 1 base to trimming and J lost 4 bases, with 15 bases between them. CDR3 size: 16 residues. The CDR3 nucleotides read TGTGCCAGCTCACCACAATTGAGGGAGGTTGCAGATACGCAGTATTTT. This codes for CASSPQLREVADTQYF.

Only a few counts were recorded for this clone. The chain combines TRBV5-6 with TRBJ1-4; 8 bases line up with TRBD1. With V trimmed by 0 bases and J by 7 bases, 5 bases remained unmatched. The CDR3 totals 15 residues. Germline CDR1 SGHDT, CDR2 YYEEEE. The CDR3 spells CASSLGQGRSEKLFF. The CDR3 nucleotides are TGTGCCAGCAGCTTGGGACAGGGGCGCTCTGAAAAACTGTTTTTT.

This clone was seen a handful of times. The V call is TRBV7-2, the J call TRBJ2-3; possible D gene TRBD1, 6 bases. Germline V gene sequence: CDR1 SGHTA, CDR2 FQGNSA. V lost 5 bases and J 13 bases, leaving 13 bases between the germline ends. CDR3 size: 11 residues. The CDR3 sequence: CASSRTGTEYF. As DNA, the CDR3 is TGTGCCAGCAGCCGTACAGGGACGGAGTATTTT.

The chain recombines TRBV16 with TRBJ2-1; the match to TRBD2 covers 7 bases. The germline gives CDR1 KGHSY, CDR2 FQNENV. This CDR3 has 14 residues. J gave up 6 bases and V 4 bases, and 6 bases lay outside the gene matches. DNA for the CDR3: TGTGCCAGCAGCCCCGGGAGGTGGGGCAATGAGCAGTTCTTC. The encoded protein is CASSPGRWGNEQFF.

Here the CDR3 reads CASTSTGYEQYF. The CDR3 DNA follows: TGTGCCAGCACTTCGACAGGATACGAGCAGTACTTC. V usage is TRBV28 and J usage is TRBJ2-7; TRBD1 might be the D (6 bases). The CDR3 has 12 amino acids. V lost 7 bases and J lost 4, with 11 bases in between. Germline V CDR1 and CDR2: MDHEN, SYDVKM.

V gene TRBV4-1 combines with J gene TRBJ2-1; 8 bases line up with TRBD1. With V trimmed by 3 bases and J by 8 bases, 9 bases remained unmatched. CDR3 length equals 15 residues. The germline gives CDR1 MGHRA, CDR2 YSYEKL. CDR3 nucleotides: TGCGCCAGCAGCCAGGAGACAGGGGATGAGGATGAGCAGTTCTTC. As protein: CASSQETGDEDEQFF.

The CDR3 sequence is CASSFELVYEQYF. CDR3 DNA: TGTGCCAGCAGCTTTGAGCTTGTCTACGAGCAGTACTTC. V usage is TRBV7-2 and J usage is TRBJ2-7; D gene ambiguous. The CDR3 totals 13 residues. Germline-derived CDR1 and CDR2 are SGHTA and FQGNSA. V was shortened by 3 bases and J by 3 bases, with 9 bases between the two germline ends.

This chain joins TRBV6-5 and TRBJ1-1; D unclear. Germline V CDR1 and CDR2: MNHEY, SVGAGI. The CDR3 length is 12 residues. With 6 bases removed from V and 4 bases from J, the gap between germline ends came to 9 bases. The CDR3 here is CASSPSSTEAFF. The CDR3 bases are TGTGCCAGCAGCCCCTCTTCCACTGAAGCTTTCTTT.

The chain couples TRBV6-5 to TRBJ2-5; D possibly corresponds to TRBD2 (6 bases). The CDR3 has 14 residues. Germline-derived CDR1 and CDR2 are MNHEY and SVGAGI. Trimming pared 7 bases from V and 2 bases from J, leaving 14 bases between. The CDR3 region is CASNLAGPQETQYF. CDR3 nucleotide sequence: TGTGCCAGCAATCTTGCGGGACCACAAGAGACCCAGTACTTC.